The 19 T cell receptor beta chains listed next were all sequenced from one sample in a study of graft-versus-host responses after intestinal transplantation. Intraepithelial lymphocytes and lamina propria lymphocytes were released through processing of graft tissue. The data were produced by immunoSEQ multiplex PCR, yet TCRdb's version contains in-frame clones alone and is incomplete. The profile shows around 23,000 clones, 70% to 80% of them singletons. The starting material was ileum tissue, obtained 12 days after intestinal transplant. Receptors originate from a human patient who received an intestinal transplant, so some T cells may come from the graft donor.

V usage is TRBV15 and J usage is TRBJ2-1; 7 nucleotides line up with TRBD1. This CDR3 spans 15 amino acids. The ends lost 0 bases at V and 4 bases at J; junction bases unmatched: 3. Germline loops: CDR1 LNHNV, CDR2 YYDKDF (reference sequence). Here the CDR3 DNA reads TGTGCCACCAGCAGAGAGAGGACAGGTTACAATGAGCAGTTCTTC. Translating gives CATSRERTGYNEQFF.

V and J are TRBV10-2 and TRBJ1-2; no reliable D call. Germline CDR1 is WSHSY and CDR2 is SAAADI. V shed 1 base and J shed 4 bases, with 4 bases lying between them. CDR3 length: 12 amino acids. CDR3 sequence reads: CASSEWSYGYTF. The DNA of the CDR3 is TGCGCCAGCAGTGAGTGGAGCTATGGCTACACCTTC.

The rearrangement joins TRBV6-5 to TRBJ2-7, with TRBD1 matching 9 bases. CDR1 is MNHEY and CDR2 is SVGAGI in the germline V gene. CDR3 length: 15 amino acids. V shed 10 bases and J 7 bases; nucleotides not matched to a gene: 17. The CDR3 loop is CAIRPQGAFMGEQYF. The CDR3 nucleotides read TGTGCCATCAGGCCACAGGGGGCCTTTATGGGAGAGCAGTACTTC.

The rearrangement uses TRBV7-8 and TRBJ2-1; 10 bases line up with TRBD1. Germline CDR1 and CDR2: SGHVS and FQNEAQ. V shed 6 bases, J shed 6 bases, and the junction held 11 bases outside the gene matches. This CDR3 has 16 amino acids. This CDR3 reads CASRYSGTGAFNEQFF. Written as DNA, the CDR3 is TGTGCCAGCAGGTACAGCGGGACAGGGGCCTTCAATGAGCAGTTCTTC.

This clone has a single count. The chain combines TRBV6-5 with TRBJ2-2; the match to TRBD2 covers 7 bases. V dropped 6 bases and J dropped 4; count of bases not matched to a gene: 8. The germline V gene has CDR1 MNHEY and CDR2 SVGAGI. CDR3 size: 15 residues. The CDR3 here is CASRPDSGATGELFF. In nucleotides, the CDR3 is TGTGCCAGCAGGCCCGACAGCGGGGCCACCGGGGAGCTGTTTTTT.

The V call is TRBV15, the J call TRBJ2-1, with D possibly matching TRBD2 (5 bases). Trimming took off 7 bases at V and 7 bases at J, with 11 bases between the two ends. Per germline, CDR1 LNHNV and CDR2 YYDKDF (reference sequence). The CDR3 spans 12 residues. The CDR3 coding sequence is TGTGCCACCACAACCACGGGGAATGAGCAGTTCTTC. It yields the protein CATTTTGNEQFF.

This chain links TRBV6-1 with TRBJ1-3, with TRBD1 matching over 9 bases. The CDR3 is 15 residues long. Germline V gene data show CDR1 as MNHNS and CDR2 as SASEGT. J lost 4 bases, V lost 6 bases, and 7 bases had no gene match. CDR3 nucleotide sequence: TGTGCCAGCAGCCGTCCCGGGACAGGGGGAAACACCATATATTTT. Its protein is CASSRPGTGGNTIYF.

The chain recombines TRBV7-3 with TRBJ2-1; tentatively, D is TRBD2 (6 bases). V was shortened by 2 bases and J by 10 bases, with 15 bases between the two germline ends. Germline V gives CDR1 SGHTA, CDR2 FQGTGA. CDR3 length equals 14 residues. The CDR3, as DNA: TGTGCCAGCAGCTTATTAGGCGGGGATCGGGAGCAGTTCTTC. Amino acids: CASSLLGGDREQFF.

The CDR3 sequence is CASSSPGTHDNEQFF. In DNA form, the CDR3 reads TGTGCCAGCAGTTCTCCCGGGACTCACGACAATGAGCAGTTCTTC. The rearrangement links TRBV27 to TRBJ2-1; D is perhaps TRBD2 (6 bases). The germline V and J ends were trimmed by 4 bases and 5 bases, with 15 bases remaining between them. CDR1 and CDR2 from the germline V gene are MNHEY and SMNVEV (reference sequence). The length of the CDR3 is 15 residues.

The J gene is TRBJ2-7, the V gene TRBV6-5; TRBD2 aligns across 8 bases. The CDR3 totals 14 residues. CDR1 is MNHEY, CDR2 SVGAGI, per germline. The J segment lost 4 bases and the V segment lost 5 bases, leaving 7 bases of the junction unmatched. CDR3 sequence reads: CASSEGTRGYEQYF. The CDR3 region has the DNA TGTGCCAGCAGTGAAGGGACTAGAGGGTACGAGCAGTACTTC.

This clone was recorded a few times. This sequence joins TRBV6-5 and TRBJ2-7; TRBD1 matches 10 bases. The CDR3 length is 15 residues. The ends lost 2 bases at V and 4 bases at J; junction bases unmatched: 5. CDR1 and CDR2 from the germline V gene are MNHEY and SVGAGI. CDR3 amino acids: CASSYSGTGVYEQYF. CDR3 DNA sequence: TGTGCCAGCAGTTACAGCGGGACAGGGGTGTACGAGCAGTACTTC.

A few counts support this clone. V and J are TRBV19 and TRBJ1-2, with D possibly matching TRBD1 (5 bases). The germline gives CDR1 LNHDA, CDR2 SQIVND (reference sequence). With 3 bases removed from V and 8 bases from J, the gap between germline ends came to 16 bases. The CDR3 is 14 residues long. CDR3 DNA sequence: TGTGCCAGTAGTATGGGGCACCCCGGGCTAGGCTACACCTTC. Residues: CASSMGHPGLGYTF.

This clone was observed a single time. The chain couples TRBV2 to TRBJ1-4; D uncertain. From germline, CDR1 is SNHLY and CDR2 FYNNEI. The V end was cut by 3 bases, the J end by 8 bases, with 10 bases between. This CDR3 has 13 amino acids. The CDR3 reads CASSDQTREKLFF. CDR3 coding DNA: TGTGCCAGCAGTGATCAAACGAGGGAAAAACTGTTTTTT. The full variable domain, in which reference TRBV2 and TRBJ1-4 provide the parts outside the CDR3, is EPEVTQTPSHQVTQMGQEVILRCVPISNHLYFYWYRQILGQKVEFLVSFYNNEISEKSEIFDDQFSVERPDGSNFTLKIRSTKLEDSAMYFCASSDQTREKLFFGSGTQLSVL.

The chain has TRBV5-6 and TRBJ2-1; tentative D call: TRBD2 (7 bases). The germline V gene has CDR1 SGHDT and CDR2 YYEEEE. This CDR3 contains 14 residues. The V gene lost 3 bases and the J gene lost 8 bases, with 15 bases spanning the gap. This CDR3 reads CASSSRGGRDEQFF. The CDR3 coding sequence is TGTGCCAGCAGCTCCCGAGGGGGGAGGGATGAGCAGTTCTTC.

The gene calls are TRBV2 and TRBJ2-2; a weak D match, TRBD1 (6 bases). The V gene lost 6 bases and the J gene lost 4 bases, with 12 bases spanning the gap. Germline lookup yields CDR1 SNHLY and CDR2 FYNNEI. This CDR3 spans 14 amino acids. CDR3 sequence reads: CASSATGFTGELFF. CDR3 in DNA: TGTGCCAGCAGCGCGACAGGTTTCACCGGGGAGCTGTTTTTT.

The chain combines TRBV28 with TRBJ2-1; D is undetermined. This CDR3 is 13 amino acids long. CDR1 and CDR2 from the germline V gene are MDHEN and SYDVKM. The V end lost 7 bases, the J end lost 3 bases, and 10 bases lay between the germline ends. This chain's CDR3 is CASTPPGYNEQFF. The CDR3 DNA reads as TGTGCCAGCACCCCCCCCGGCTACAATGAGCAGTTCTTC.

The V call is TRBV7-9, the J call TRBJ2-5; 8 bases agree with TRBD1. CDR1 is SEHNR, CDR2 FQNEAQ, per germline (reference sequence). After removal of 6 bases from V and 4 bases from J, the junction contained 4 bases not matched to a gene. This CDR3 has 13 amino acids. CDR3 residues: CASSGQGGETQYF. CDR3 DNA sequence: TGTGCCAGCAGTGGACAGGGAGGAGAGACCCAGTACTTC.

The genes are TRBV7-9 and TRBJ1-4, with D unresolved. CDR3 length equals 15 residues. V gave up 5 bases and J gave up 5 bases, with 15 bases separating them. Germline CDR1 and CDR2: SEHNR and FQNEAQ (reference sequence). The DNA for the CDR3 is TGTGCCAGCAGCCCCGTAGGAGGCCTCAATGAAAAACTGTTTTTT. It encodes CASSPVGGLNEKLFF. Variable domain in full (rest from reference TRBV7-9 and TRBJ1-4): DTGVSQNPRHKITKRGQNVTFRCDPISEHNRLYWYRQTLGQGPEFLTYFQNEAQLEKSRLLSDRFSAERPKGSFSTLEIQRTEQGDSAMYLCASSPVGGLNEKLFFGSGTQLSVL.

The chain employs TRBV29-1 and TRBJ2-1; TRBD1 aligns across 8 bases. CDR1 and CDR2 from the germline V gene are SQVTM and ANQGSEA. V shed 6 bases, J shed 7 bases, and the junction held 8 bases outside the gene matches. The CDR3 has 13 amino acids. The CDR3, as DNA: TGCAGCGTCCCGCAGGGGGCAGGGAATGAGCAGTTCTTC. As protein: CSVPQGAGNEQFF.